The 16 T cell receptor beta chains presented below share a single source sample, sequenced in a study of cytomegalovirus exposure and HLA in healthy donors. A multiplex PCR was run with 60 Vbeta primers and 13 Jbeta primers. Measured with immunoSEQ multiplex PCR; TCRdb has only the in-frame clones, and not every one. This repertoire shows about 160,000 clones, roughly four fifths found once; its top ten account for roughly 4.5%. The sample taken for sequencing was PBMCs. The receptors stem from a man between 45 and 60 years old in good health and CMV-seropositive.

The gene calls are TRBV9 and TRBJ2-2; 7 nucleotides match TRBD2. The length of the CDR3 is 16 residues. Germline trimming cut 0 bases from V and 6 bases from J; bases unmatched to any gene: 8. Germline loops: CDR1 SGDLS, CDR2 YYNGEE. The CDR3 is CASSVAGGVGAGELFF. In DNA form, the CDR3 reads TGTGCCAGCAGCGTAGCGGGGGGAGTAGGGGCCGGGGAGCTGTTTTTT. Combining the CDR3 with reference TRBV9 and TRBJ2-2 gives the whole variable domain DSGVTQTPKHLITATGQRVTLRCSPRSGDLSVYWYQQSLDQGLQFLIQYYNGEERAKGNILERFSAQQFPDLHSELNLSSLELGDSALYFCASSVAGGVGAGELFFGEGSRLTVL.

This clone was found a few times. This chain links TRBV7-9 with TRBJ2-1; 7 bases are shared with TRBD1. The trim removed 11 bases at V and 0 bases at J, leaving 7 bases unmatched. The CDR3 has 14 residues. Germline CDR1 SEHNR, CDR2 FQNEAQ (reference sequence). CDR3 DNA sequence: TGTGCCGGGATACAGGGGAGCTCCTACAATGAGCAGTTCTTC. Protein: CAGIQGSSYNEQFF. The full variable domain, completed using reference TRBV7-9 and TRBJ2-1, is DTGVSQNPRHKITKRGQNVTFRCDPISEHNRLYWYRQTLGQGPEFLTYFQNEAQLEKSRLLSDRFSAERPKGSFSTLEIQRTEQGDSAMYLCAGIQGSSYNEQFFGPGTRLTVL.

This sequence joins TRBV6-4 and TRBJ1-5; 8 bases line up with TRBD1. The CDR3 is 15 amino acids. Germline assignment: CDR1 MRHNA and CDR2 SNTAGT. V shed 5 bases and J 1 base; nucleotides not matched to a gene: 4. This CDR3 reads CASSPGGASNQPQHF. DNA for the CDR3: TGTGCCAGCAGTCCAGGGGGCGCGAGCAATCAGCCCCAGCATTTT.

The chain carries TRBV5-1 and TRBJ2-5; weak D call: TRBD2 (7 bases). CDR1 SGHRS and CDR2 YFSETQ come from the germline V gene. V lost 0 bases and J 4 bases, leaving 13 bases between the germline ends. The CDR3 is 15 residues long. This chain's CDR3 is CASSLGQGGGETQYF. CDR3 DNA sequence: TGCGCCAGCAGCTTGGGACAAGGGGGGGGAGAGACCCAGTACTTC.

This sequence joins TRBV7-9 and TRBJ2-7; D possibly corresponds to TRBD1 (5 bases). The germline V gene encodes CDR1 SEHNR and CDR2 FQNEAQ (reference sequence). This CDR3 comprises 15 residues. Trimming took 0 bases from V and 2 from J, leaving 11 bases between them. The CDR3 DNA reads TGTGCCAGCAGCTTAGCAGGCAGGGTCCCCTACGAGCAGTACTTC. It codes for CASSLAGRVPYEQYF.

This chain connects TRBV30 to TRBJ2-7; possibly TRBD2 for D (6 bases). The CDR3 is 14 residues long. V lost 2 bases to trimming and J lost 7 bases, with 18 bases between them. The germline gives CDR1 GTSNPN, CDR2 SVGIG (reference sequence). The chain's CDR3 is CAWSPENPAGEQYF. The CDR3 nucleotides are TGTGCCTGGAGTCCCGAGAACCCCGCGGGGGAGCAGTACTTC. The full variable domain, rest sourced from reference TRBV30 and TRBJ2-7, is SQTIHQWPATLVQPVGSPLSLECTVEGTSNPNLYWYRQAAGRGLQLLFYSVGIGQISSEVPQNLSASRPQDRQFILSSKKLLLSDSGFYLCAWSPENPAGEQYFGPGTRLTVT.

The chain has TRBV28 and TRBJ2-3, with D maybe TRBD2 (6 bases). The length of the CDR3 is 16 residues. The V end was cut by 1 base, the J end by 3 bases, with 14 bases between. Germline CDR1 reads MDHEN; CDR2 reads SYDVKM. DNA for the CDR3: TGTGCCAGCAGTTTATACGGCGGGGCAGGAACAGATACGCAGTATTTT. It yields the protein CASSLYGGAGTDTQYF. Complete variable domain (other parts from reference TRBV28 and TRBJ2-3): DVKVTQSSRYLVKRTGEKVFLECVQDMDHENMFWYRQDPGLGLRLIYFSYDVKMKEKGDIPEGYSVSREKKERFSLILESASTNQTSMYLCASSLYGGAGTDTQYFGPGTRLTVL.

The chain uses TRBV7-6 and TRBJ2-1; the D is unclear. Looked up from germline, CDR1 is SGHVS and CDR2 is FNYEAQ. The ends were cut back, 5 bases at V and 0 bases at J, with 14 bases in the middle. The CDR3 totals 16 residues. The CDR3 DNA reads as TGTGCCAGCAGCCTCAGACTCGCTAACTCCTACAATGAGCAGTTCTTC. Encoded protein: CASSLRLANSYNEQFF.

This clone occurred once. The CDR3 bases are TGTGCCATCACTCCACAGGGAGATACAGGAGGCTACACCTTC. Amino acid sequence: CAITPQGDTGGYTF. The genes are TRBV10-3 and TRBJ1-2, with a tentative D call TRBD1 (6 bases). The CDR3 extends over 14 amino acids. Germline lookup yields CDR1 ENHRY and CDR2 SYGVKD. Trimming removed 7 bases at V and 8 bases at J, with 20 bases between.

This clone has a handful of counts. The chain couples TRBV4-1 to TRBJ1-6, with a tentative D call TRBD1 (6 bases). Germline CDR1 MGHRA, CDR2 YSYEKL. The CDR3 runs to 16 residues. V lost 0 bases to trimming and J lost 3 bases, with 9 bases between them. The CDR3 loop reads CASSQEGARYNSPLHF. The CDR3 bases are TGCGCCAGCAGCCAAGAGGGGGCTCGCTATAATTCACCCCTCCACTTT.

The chain combines TRBV7-9 with TRBJ2-2; 10 bases are a match to TRBD1. The V gene's germline CDR1 is SEHNR and CDR2 FQNEAQ (reference sequence). The CDR3 has 14 amino acids. The V gene end was trimmed by 5 bases and the J gene end by 6 bases; junction bases not matched to a gene: 3. CDR3 nucleotide sequence: TGTGCCAGCAGCCGACAGGGGGCGCCCGGGGAGCTGTTTTTT. This gives the protein CASSRQGAPGELFF.

The chain has TRBV7-9 and TRBJ2-7, with 7 bases fitting TRBD2. Germline loops: CDR1 SEHNR, CDR2 FQNEAQ (reference sequence). The CDR3 is 14 amino acids. Trimming removed 5 bases from V and 2 bases from J; junction bases left unmatched: 6. DNA for the CDR3: TGTGCCAGCAGCCTGACGGGGGGAACCTACGAGCAGTACTTC. Protein product: CASSLTGGTYEQYF. The full variable domain, in which reference TRBV7-9 and TRBJ2-7 provide the parts outside the CDR3, is DTGVSQNPRHKITKRGQNVTFRCDPISEHNRLYWYRQTLGQGPEFLTYFQNEAQLEKSRLLSDRFSAERPKGSFSTLEIQRTEQGDSAMYLCASSLTGGTYEQYFGPGTRLTVT.

This clone has just one count. The chain is built from TRBV2 and TRBJ1-4, with D perhaps TRBD1 (5 bases). The CDR3 sequence is 16 residues long. Trimming removed 3 bases at V and 2 bases at J, with 13 bases between. Germline V gene data show CDR1 as SNHLY and CDR2 as FYNNEI. CDR3 loop: CASSDPGRATNEKLFF. The CDR3 region has the DNA TGTGCCAGCAGTGACCCGGGCAGGGCGACTAATGAAAAACTGTTTTTT.

The V and J genes are TRBV5-6 and TRBJ1-5; possibly TRBD1 for D (5 bases). From germline, CDR1 is SGHDT and CDR2 YYEEEE. This CDR3 spans 15 amino acids. V lost 2 bases and J lost 0, with 9 bases in between. CDR3 in DNA: TGTGCCAGCAGCTTTCGGGGGAGTAGCAATCAGCCCCAGCATTTT. Translation: CASSFRGSSNQPQHF.

The chain has TRBV28 and TRBJ1-1; D possibly corresponds to TRBD1 (5 bases). V was shortened by 2 bases and J by 4 bases, with 8 bases between the two germline ends. Germline CDR1 and CDR2: MDHEN and SYDVKM. This CDR3 spans 13 amino acids. The CDR3 sequence: CASSLAGSTEAFF. Written as DNA, the CDR3 is TGTGCCAGCAGTTTAGCAGGGTCCACTGAAGCTTTCTTT.

This clone came up once. This chain connects TRBV10-3 to TRBJ1-5; perhaps TRBD1 as D (6 bases). V dropped 10 bases and J dropped 6 bases, with 19 bases sitting between them. Germline V gives CDR1 ENHRY, CDR2 SYGVKD. This CDR3 has 14 residues. In nucleotides, the CDR3 is TGTGCCAGCACCACCGGGACATTAAGTCAGCCCCAGCATTTT. The encoded protein is CASTTGTLSQPQHF.